The T cell receptor (beta chain) under discussion was sequenced for a study of CD8 T cells in ankylosing spondylitis. General study points: In ankylosing spondylitis blood, a motif of several highly homologous TCR beta variants appeared characteristic. As reported, disease-linked clones showed significant enrichment in matched ankylosing spondylitis synovial fluid.

This clonotype was picked up many times. Its antigen is undetermined. CDR3 length: 19 residues. Germline loops: CDR1 DFQATT, CDR2 SNEGSKA (reference sequence). J lost 0 bases, V lost 0 bases, and 11 bases had no gene match. Making the TCR beta libraries involved quantitative 5'-RACE with molecular barcodes. TCRdb reprocessed the 5' RACE reads with MiXCR, giving one entry per CDR3 protein. The sample carries 250,000 or so distinct CDR3 sequences, approximately 20% recorded once. The sequenced sample consisted of blood, either unsorted or a sorted T cell fraction (not recorded which). The gene calls are TRBV20-1 and TRBJ2-3, with 11 bases aligning to TRBD2. This receptor was identified in a male donor with ankylosing spondylitis or in good health (not recorded which). In nucleotides, the CDR3 is TGCAGTGCTAGAGACGGGACTAGCGGAAACGATCCTAGCACAGATACGCAGTATTTT. Translating it yields CSARDGTSGNDPSTDTQYF.